One and the same sample provided the 26 T cell receptor beta chains below, sequenced in a study of blood T cell repertoires in COVID-19. Repertoires were generated with immunoSEQ multiplex PCR, while TCRdb's copy carries only in-frame clones and drops some. Altogether about 300,000 clones are present, 75% to 90% being singletons, with the ten largest covering roughly 2%. The sequencing sample was made of PBMCs or T cells enriched from blood (not recorded which). The receptors shown here come from a man aged 30-40 years who had recovered from COVID-19.

The chain uses TRBV30 and TRBJ2-1; 7 nucleotides match TRBD1. The V and J ends lost 4 bases and 9 bases, in that order; junction bases with no gene match: 9. Germline V gene sequence: CDR1 GTSNPN, CDR2 SVGIG (reference sequence). The CDR3 covers 13 residues. The DNA for the CDR3 is TGTGCCTGGAAGGAGACAGGGTTCGGTGAGCAGTTCTTC. The encoded protein is CAWKETGFGEQFF.

This clone was counted between two and nine times. The chain carries TRBV7-8 and TRBJ2-2; 10 nucleotides line up with TRBD1. Germline trimming cut 1 base from V and 7 bases from J; bases unmatched to any gene: 6. Germline loops: CDR1 SGHVS, CDR2 FQNEAQ. The CDR3 sequence is 16 residues long. CDR3 in DNA: TGTGCCAGCAGCTTAGGGACAGGGGGATTAGGCGGGGAGCTGTTTTTT. It encodes CASSLGTGGLGGELFF.

On this clone itself: A much more abundant neighbour one base away suggests this may be a read error. The sample holds other DNA sequences that translate to the same CDR3. The rearrangement links TRBV5-1 to TRBJ1-5; D remains ambiguous. Germline assignment: CDR1 SGHRS and CDR2 YFSETQ. The CDR3 totals 13 residues. Deletions cut 0 bases from V and 5 bases from J, with 6 bases between. The CDR3 DNA follows: TGCGCCAGCAGCTTGGACGGGGATCAGCCCCAGCATTTT. This translates into CASSLDGDQPQHF.

The V gene is TRBV30, the J gene TRBJ2-3, with D hard to call. This CDR3 has 14 amino acids. Trimming removed 1 base at V and 2 bases at J, with 10 bases between. Germline assignment: CDR1 GTSNPN and CDR2 SVGIG (reference sequence). In DNA, the CDR3 is TGTGCCTGGAGTGGCTCTATAAACACAGATACGCAGTATTTT. This gives the protein CAWSGSINTDTQYF.

This sequence joins TRBV6-2 or TRBV6-3 and TRBJ1-5; D unclear. Germline lookup yields CDR1 MNHEY and CDR2 SVGEGT. Trimming took off 5 bases at V and 6 bases at J, with 17 bases between the two ends. The CDR3 has 15 residues. CDR3 loop: CASSPGFPTSQPQHF. In nucleotides, the CDR3 is TGTGCCAGCAGTCCGGGATTTCCCACGAGTCAGCCCCAGCATTTT.

This clone has only one observation. CDR3 nucleotides: TGCGCCAGCAGGGGGACAGCTAATGAAAAACTGTTTTTT. Amino acids: CASRGTANEKLFF. The rearrangement joins TRBV5-1 to TRBJ1-4, with TRBD1 matching over 7 bases. There are 13 residues in the CDR3. Germline trimming cut 5 bases from V and 3 bases from J; bases unmatched to any gene: 1. The V gene's germline CDR1 is SGHRS and CDR2 YFSETQ.

The chain has TRBV6-5 and TRBJ1-6; no clear D. V lost 6 bases and J lost 8, with 14 bases in between. The CDR3 totals 14 residues. Germline loops: CDR1 MNHEY, CDR2 SVGAGI. In DNA form, the CDR3 reads TGTGCCAGCAGCCCCGGGTCCGTAGATTCACCCCTCCACTTT. Amino acid sequence: CASSPGSVDSPLHF.

In its sample, this clone was seen once. This chain links TRBV18 with TRBJ2-5, with 7 bases fitting TRBD1. From germline, CDR1 is KGHSH and CDR2 LQKENI. The CDR3 has 14 residues. J lost 2 bases, V lost 3 bases, and 3 bases had no gene match. The CDR3: CASSPKGQQETQYF. In DNA form, the CDR3 reads TGTGCCAGCTCACCGAAGGGACAGCAAGAGACCCAGTACTTC.

CDR3: CASSDPPGTGATLHF. DNA for the CDR3: TGTGCCAGCAGCGACCCTCCCGGGACAGGGGCCACCCTCCACTTT. The rearrangement links TRBV7-2 to TRBJ1-6; 10 nucleotides match TRBD1. CDR1 and CDR2 from the germline V gene are SGHTA and FQGNSA. The CDR3 sequence is 15 residues long. V gave up 5 bases and J gave up 14 bases; unmatched junction bases: 12.

The rearrangement uses TRBV19 and TRBJ2-5; TRBD1 might be the D (5 bases). Germline CDR1 LNHDA, CDR2 SQIVND (reference sequence). This CDR3 has 15 residues. Deletions cut 3 bases from V and 2 bases from J, with 13 bases between. Written as DNA, the CDR3 is TGTGCCAGTAGTATGAAAGTCGCAGGGCAAGAGACCCAGTACTTC. Translated, it gives CASSMKVAGQETQYF.

The V call is TRBV27, the J call TRBJ1-1; D is possibly TRBD1 (5 bases). Germline V lookup: CDR1 MNHEY, CDR2 SMNVEV (reference sequence). Trimming took 8 bases from V and 3 from J, leaving 13 bases between them. The CDR3 contains 13 residues. In nucleotides, the CDR3 is TGTGCCAGCTCTGTAGGGGAGGACACTGAAGCTTTCTTT. Its protein product is CASSVGEDTEAFF.

This clone was counted a single time. This sequence joins TRBV4-1 and TRBJ1-6; D unclear. The germline V gene has CDR1 MGHRA and CDR2 YSYEKL. The germline V and J ends were trimmed by 3 bases and 9 bases, with 15 bases remaining between them. The length of the CDR3 is 15 residues. In nucleotides, the CDR3 is TGCGCCAGCAGCCATATAAGGACTGAGGGTTCACCCCTCCACTTT. Translation: CASSHIRTEGSPLHF.

The genes are TRBV7-3 and TRBJ2-1; 7 bases line up with TRBD1. J gave up 3 bases and V 1 base, and 3 bases lay outside the gene matches. The CDR3 loop spans 15 amino acids. CDR1 and CDR2 (germline): SGHTA, FQGTGA. DNA for the CDR3: TGTGCCAGCAGCTTAAGTCAGGGGGTCTACAATGAGCAGTTCTTC. It is translated as CASSLSQGVYNEQFF.

The chain recombines TRBV5-1 with TRBJ2-7, with 11 bases that match TRBD2. V lost 4 bases and J lost 2; bases outside the gene matches: 5. Germline CDR1 reads SGHRS; CDR2 reads YFSETQ. This CDR3 contains 15 residues. CDR3 sequence: CASSAGTSGTYEQYF. The CDR3 bases are TGCGCCAGCAGCGCCGGGACTAGCGGAACCTACGAGCAGTACTTC.

The chain uses TRBV4-3 and TRBJ1-4; 7 nucleotides match TRBD1. Trimming at V came to 0 bases and at J to 5 bases, leaving 6 bases not matched to a gene. Germline V gene lookup returns CDR1 LGHNA and CDR2 YSLEER. The CDR3 is 16 amino acids. The CDR3 DNA sequence: TGCGCCAGCAGCCAAGACAACAGGGGAATCAATGAAAAACTGTTTTTT. This gives the protein CASSQDNRGINEKLFF.

In this sample, this clone turned up once. The chain couples TRBV19 to TRBJ2-1; D perhaps matches TRBD2 (7 bases). Trimming pared 5 bases from V and 9 bases from J, leaving 17 bases between. Germline V CDR1 and CDR2: LNHDA, SQIVND (reference sequence). The CDR3 extends over 14 amino acids. DNA for the CDR3: TGTGCCAGTAGTGCGGGGGCCCTCTTGGGTGAGCAGTTCTTC. Protein: CASSAGALLGEQFF.

The CDR3 region has the DNA TGCGCCAGCAGCCAGCCGGGACAGGGTCCTGATGGCTACACCTTC. This sequence encodes CASSQPGQGPDGYTF. This chain connects TRBV4-1 to TRBJ1-2; TRBD1 agrees at 9 bases. The V gene's germline CDR1 is MGHRA and CDR2 YSYEKL. The CDR3 contains 15 residues. With 3 bases clipped from V and 6 bases from J, the junction kept 8 bases outside the gene matches.

The chain is built from TRBV9 and TRBJ1-5; tentative D call: TRBD1 (6 bases). Germline CDR1 is SGDLS and CDR2 is YYNGEE. The V gene lost 1 base and the J gene lost 3 bases, with 11 bases spanning the gap. The CDR3 loop spans 15 amino acids. The CDR3 coding sequence is TGTGCCAGCAGCGTACGTTGGGGGCTCAATCAGCCCCAGCATTTT. As protein: CASSVRWGLNQPQHF.

This clone has a count of ten or more. The same CDR3 is also encoded by other DNA sequences in this sample. The chain employs TRBV2 and TRBJ1-5; D gene uncertain. V gave up 4 bases and J gave up 2 bases, with 9 bases separating them. CDR1 is SNHLY, CDR2 FYNNEI, per germline. This CDR3 spans 14 amino acids. CDR3 region: CASSVERGNQPQHF. The CDR3, as DNA: TGTGCCAGCAGTGTGGAGAGGGGCAATCAGCCCCAGCATTTT.

The chain couples TRBV5-1 to TRBJ1-6, with 9 bases lining up with TRBD1. V shed 4 bases and J 5 bases; nucleotides not matched to a gene: 10. The germline CDR1 and CDR2 sequences are SGHRS and YFSETQ. There are 17 residues in the CDR3. CDR3 protein: CASSAGARTGDNSPLHF. In DNA, the CDR3 is TGCGCCAGCAGCGCTGGGGCGAGGACAGGGGATAATTCACCCCTCCACTTT.

The J gene is TRBJ1-2, the V gene TRBV4-3; no clear D gene. The CDR3 contains 16 residues. CDR1 is LGHNA and CDR2 is YSLEER in the germline V gene. The V end lost 0 bases, the J end lost 4 bases, and 15 bases lay between the germline ends. CDR3 sequence: CASSQDFTAPSYGYTF. The CDR3 nucleotides are TGCGCCAGCAGCCAAGACTTCACAGCCCCATCCTATGGCTACACCTTC.

The J gene is TRBJ1-1, the V gene TRBV6-2 or TRBV6-3; D gene uncertain. CDR1 is MNHEY, CDR2 SVGEGT, per germline. CDR3 length: 11 amino acids. Trimming left V 1 base short and J 8 bases short, with 5 bases between. The CDR3 nucleotides are TGTGCCAGCAGTTACTACAGCGAAGCTTTCTTT. It encodes CASSYYSEAFF.

V usage is TRBV24-1 and J usage is TRBJ2-3; D is perhaps TRBD1 (6 bases). The CDR3 is made up of 14 amino acids. Germline values: CDR1 KGHDR, CDR2 SFDVKD. V was clipped by 6 bases and J by 6 bases, with 15 bases between them. CDR3 residues: CATSKSGGVDTQYF. The DNA of the CDR3 is TGTGCCACCAGTAAATCTGGGGGCGTGGATACGCAGTATTTT.

The gene calls are TRBV2 and TRBJ2-1; TRBD2 matches at 10 bases. J gave up 4 bases and V 7 bases, and 4 bases lay outside the gene matches. Germline V CDR1 and CDR2: SNHLY, FYNNEI. This CDR3 has 14 residues. The CDR3 region is CASNPSGGYNEQFF. The CDR3 nucleotides are TGTGCCAGCAATCCTAGCGGGGGATACAATGAGCAGTTCTTC.

As DNA, the CDR3 is TGTGCCAGCAGCGAGGGACAGGGTCAGGGAAACACCATATATTTT. Amino acids: CASSEGQGQGNTIYF. The chain combines TRBV9 with TRBJ1-3; TRBD1 matches 9 bases. Trimming took 3 bases from V and 4 from J; bases not matched to a gene: 5. CDR1 SGDLS and CDR2 YYNGEE come from the germline V gene. The CDR3 has 15 amino acids. The full variable domain, with the rest looked up from reference TRBV9 and TRBJ1-3, is DSGVTQTPKHLITATGQRVTLRCSPRSGDLSVYWYQQSLDQGLQFLIQYYNGEERAKGNILERFSAQQFPDLHSELNLSSLELGDSALYFCASSEGQGQGNTIYFGEGSWLTVV.

This chain connects TRBV7-8 to TRBJ1-5; TRBD1 might be the D (6 bases). Looked up from germline, CDR1 is SGHVS and CDR2 is FQNEAQ. The V and J ends lost 3 bases and 4 bases respectively, with 10 bases between them. The CDR3 length is 14 residues. The CDR3 spells CASSFRDINQPQHF. The CDR3, as DNA: TGTGCCAGCAGCTTCCGGGACATTAATCAGCCCCAGCATTTT.